What follows describes a single T cell receptor (beta chain). The data derive from a study of blood T cell repertoires in COVID-19. As for the study in general: Italy, Spain and the United States were the sources of the convalescent and acute COVID-19 samples.

This CDR3 comprises 15 residues. CDR1 is SGHTA and CDR2 is FQGNSA in the germline V gene. V lost 3 bases and J lost 3, with 12 bases in between. The Seattle patients, enrolled during active infection, were followed longitudinally. As handled by the study authors: For nucleated cells, counts were estimated from reference gene primer amplification. The repertoire was sequenced with immunoSEQ multiplex PCR; TCRdb's copy has only in-frame clones and lacks some. The D gene and trimming were derived from the DNA, and the V and J assignments and clone size from that table. Seen here are approximately 33,000 clones, around 90% observed once, and the top ten hold less than 8%.

The chain is built from TRBV7-2 and TRBJ1-5, with a tentative D call TRBD1 (6 bases). This receptor was obtained from a man aged 55-75 years with COVID-19, enrolled during active disease. The sequenced sample was peripheral blood. Here the CDR3 DNA reads TGTGCCAGCAGCTTCCAACAGGGCCTCAATCAGCCCCAGCATTTT. Encoded protein: CASSFQQGLNQPQHF.